The 9 T cell receptor beta chains in this list originate from one sample, sequenced in a study of high-grade serous ovarian cancer treatment subgroups (dated by TCRdb to the early 2020s). Libraries came from the immunoSEQ multiplex PCR assay. TCRdb provides this immuneACCESS table in a form limited to in-frame rearrangements. Some clones are lacking; in checked studies, under half of them reflect an unresolved V gene, and why the rest are absent is not known. The sample table lists roughly 9,800 clones, approximately 70% of them with a count of one. Around 4% of the sample comes from the top ten. Tumor samples were collected prior to definitive surgery or chemotherapy. Input material: tumor tissue. These receptor sequences come from a human donor with high-grade serous ovarian cancer.

Sample share makes this clone medium-sized. CDR3 sequence: CASSLGAGPYEQYF. Written as DNA, the CDR3 is TGTGCCAGCAGCTTAGGGGCAGGGCCCTACGAGCAGTACTTC. The chain employs TRBV7-2 and TRBJ2-7; weak D call: TRBD1 (5 bases). Trimming shortened V by 1 base and J by 2 bases, and 9 bases separated the two germline ends. Germline CDR1 is SGHTA and CDR2 is FQGNSA. The CDR3 runs 14 residues. The full variable domain, rest sourced from reference TRBV7-2 and TRBJ2-7, is GAGVSQSPSNKVTEKGKDVELRCDPISGHTALYWYRQSLGQGLEFLIYFQGNSAPDKSGLPSDRFSAERTGGSVSTLTIQRTQQEDSAVYLCASSLGAGPYEQYFGPGTRLTVT.

The chain carries TRBV6-5 and TRBJ2-1; D is unresolved. Trimming left V 8 bases short and J 6 bases short, with 20 bases between. This CDR3 contains 15 residues. Germline V gene sequence: CDR1 MNHEY, CDR2 SVGAGI. As DNA, the CDR3 is TGTGCCAGCTCCCCTCGGAGTTGGGATGGCAATGAGCAGTTCTTC. Protein product: CASSPRSWDGNEQFF.

This sequence joins TRBV9 and TRBJ2-6; 9 bases are a match to TRBD1. Germline assignment: CDR1 SGDLS and CDR2 YYNGEE. The trim removed 0 bases at V and 3 bases at J, leaving 13 bases unmatched. This CDR3 has 20 amino acids. CDR3 coding DNA: TGTGCCAGCAGCGTAGTACACCCCCGGACAGGGGTTGGTGGGGCCAACGTCCTGACTTTC. Its translation is CASSVVHPRTGVGGANVLTF.

This clone occurred a few times. This chain uses TRBV2 with TRBJ1-2; 8 nucleotides line up with TRBD1. CDR1 and CDR2 from the germline V gene are SNHLY and FYNNEI. Trimming removed 7 bases from V and 8 bases from J; junction bases left unmatched: 9. This CDR3 is built from 13 residues. Here the CDR3 DNA reads TGTGCCAGCAAGGGACAGGCTTTGACCGGCTACACCTTC. This sequence encodes CASKGQALTGYTF.

Judged by abundance, this clone is medium-sized (0.01 to 0.1%). The chain has TRBV7-8 and TRBJ2-7; TRBD1 aligns across 8 bases. There are 15 residues in the CDR3. Trimming removed 6 bases from V and 0 bases from J; junction bases left unmatched: 7. Germline CDR1 SGHVS, CDR2 FQNEAQ. The CDR3 nucleotides read TGTGCCAGCAGTCACCGACAGGGGAGCTCCTACGAGCAGTACTTC. This sequence encodes CASSHRQGSSYEQYF.

The chain recombines TRBV7-9 with TRBJ1-2, with D uncertain. Trimming cost V 3 bases and J 1 base, with 15 bases left between them. Looked up from germline, CDR1 is SEHNR and CDR2 is FQNEAQ (reference sequence). The CDR3 has 16 amino acids. The CDR3 loop is CASSFPLERFNYGYTF. The CDR3 DNA sequence: TGTGCCAGCAGCTTCCCCCTCGAGCGGTTTAACTATGGCTACACCTTC. The complete variable domain, with remaining parts taken from reference TRBV7-9 and TRBJ1-2, reads DTGVSQNPRHKITKRGQNVTFRCDPISEHNRLYWYRQTLGQGPEFLTYFQNEAQLEKSRLLSDRFSAERPKGSFSTLEIQRTEQGDSAMYLCASSFPLERFNYGYTFGSGTRLTVV.

The sample holds one count of this clone. The J gene is TRBJ1-3, the V gene TRBV7-8, with D tentatively TRBD1 (5 bases). The V end lost 4 bases, the J end lost 4 bases, and 14 bases lay between the germline ends. The CDR3 spans 15 residues. The germline CDR1 and CDR2 sequences are SGHVS and FQNEAQ. The CDR3 is CASSSTGPGGNTIYF. DNA for the CDR3: TGTGCCAGCAGCTCAACGGGGCCGGGGGGAAACACCATATATTTT.

CDR3 protein: CASSQERLAGGGGAYEQYF. The CDR3 DNA follows: TGTGCCAGCAGCCAAGAGCGACTAGCGGGAGGGGGTGGGGCCTACGAGCAGTACTTC. This chain uses TRBV4-2 with TRBJ2-7, with 14 nucleotides matching TRBD2. The CDR3 sequence is 19 residues long. With 0 bases clipped from V and 2 bases from J, the junction kept 9 bases outside the gene matches. CDR1 is LGHNA and CDR2 is YNFKEQ in the germline V gene.

The chain uses TRBV11-3 and TRBJ2-7; 9 nucleotides agree with TRBD2. This CDR3 has 15 amino acids. J was trimmed by 2 bases and V by 4 bases; bases with no gene match: 6. CDR1 and CDR2 (germline): SGHNT, YENEEA. The CDR3, as DNA: TGTGCCAGCAGCTCCCAATGGACTAGCGCCTACGAGCAGTACTTC. Protein: CASSSQWTSAYEQYF.